The sequence of this T cell receptor beta chain was determined in a study of blood T cell repertoires in COVID-19 (dated by TCRdb to 2020 to 2022). As for the study more broadly: Collaborator samples came from the United States, Italy and Spain and covered acute and convalescent phases of COVID-19. The prospective study material was composed of cDNA or gDNA derived from T cells, B-cell-depleted T cells, or PBMCs. Deeply sampled blood TCRbeta repertoires from subjects exposed to, actively infected with, or recovered from COVID-19 were included in the dataset. A freely available public database, intended as a resource for researchers studying the immune response to SARS-CoV-2, is where the repertoires were released. Samples came from the ongoing ImmuneRACE study (first 160 participants) plus 1,254 subjects from 6 global collaborators. Sample metadata almost always included a de-identified subject ID, COVID-19 status, age in years and sex. Where HLA class I and class II types were available, the types were taken from metadata supplied by the sample provider, not from assay-based typing.

Summary of the overall study and its limitations: The quantity of clinical and demographic metadata differed by source and by participant and was supplied without curation.

Each collaborating institution followed its own protocols to collect whole blood in K2EDTA tubes. For TCRbeta analysis, collaborators shipped samples in one of three forms: frozen whole blood, isolated PBMCs, or DNA extracted from either of those sample types. As concerns this clone: Its target antigen remains unknown. Base qualities are not provided; no much larger clone lies one nucleotide away.

TCRbeta CDR3 regions were amplified from genomic DNA by means of the immunoSEQ Assay, a bias-controlled multiplex PCR. From the authors' description of their analysis: Nucleated cell counts per sample were estimated from amplification of reference gene primers within the assay. To quantify the absolute abundance of each unique TCRbeta CDR3 rearrangement, sequence reads were collapsed and filtered. Productive Simpson clonality was computed per sample as the square root of Simpson's diversity index over productive rearrangements. This is the immuneACCESS table as TCRdb keeps it, with only in-frame sequences that have V and J called. A part of the clones is gone; compared with another copy, unresolved V genes explain less than half, and the rest is unexplained. That table furnishes V, J and clone size, whereas the DNA furnished D and trimming. A total of about 70,000 clones appear in this sample, approximately 89% of them only once. 6.4% of the sample goes to the ten largest clones.

V loses 4 bases, J loses 7 bases, and the germline ends lie 5 bases apart. CDR3 length: 12 amino acids, cysteine to phenylalanine. Only the CDR3 region is kept as DNA, spanning 36 bases read in frame from base 1. Based on the germline V gene, the CDR1 and CDR2 sequences are SNHLY and FYNNEI. This receptor was taken from a woman aged 70-85 years with acute or convalescent COVID-19. Input material: peripheral blood. Rearrangement joined TRBV2 to TRBJ1-6; no D segment can be confidently identified. The sequenced DNA: TGTGCCAGCAGTGGTCAAAATTCACCCCTCCACTTT. It translates to CASSGQNSPLHF.